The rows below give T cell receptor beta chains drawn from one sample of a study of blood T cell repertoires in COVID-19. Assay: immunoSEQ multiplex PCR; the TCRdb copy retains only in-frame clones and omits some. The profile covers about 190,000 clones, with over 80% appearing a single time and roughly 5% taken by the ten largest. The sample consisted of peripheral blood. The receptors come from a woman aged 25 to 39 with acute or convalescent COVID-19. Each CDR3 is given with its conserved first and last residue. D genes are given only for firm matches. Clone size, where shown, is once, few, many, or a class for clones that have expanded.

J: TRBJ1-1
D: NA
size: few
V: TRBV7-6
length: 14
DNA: TGTGCCAGCAGCCCCCTCCGGGAGAACACTGAAGCTTTCTTT
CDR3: CASSPLRENTEAFF

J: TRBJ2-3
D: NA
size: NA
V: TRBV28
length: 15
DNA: TGTGCCAGCAGATCCGGCGGGCAGTCGGCCGATACGCAGTATTTT
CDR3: CASRSGGQSADTQYF

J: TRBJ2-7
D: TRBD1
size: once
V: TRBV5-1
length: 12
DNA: TGCGCCAGCAAGGACAGGGACTACGAGCAGTACTTC
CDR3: CASKDRDYEQYF

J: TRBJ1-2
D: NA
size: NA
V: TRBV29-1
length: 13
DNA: TGCAGCGTTGATTCAGGGTTTCGCTATGGCTACACCTTC
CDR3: CSVDSGFRYGYTF

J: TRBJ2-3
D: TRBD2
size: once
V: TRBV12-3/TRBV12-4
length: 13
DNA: TGTGCCAGTAGCGGGGGCCGCACAGATACGCAGTATTTT
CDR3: CASSGGRTDTQYF

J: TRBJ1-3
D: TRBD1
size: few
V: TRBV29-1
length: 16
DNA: TGCAGCGTTCGCAGGACAGGGGAGGCTTCTGGAAACACCATATATTTT
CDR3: CSVRRTGEASGNTIYF

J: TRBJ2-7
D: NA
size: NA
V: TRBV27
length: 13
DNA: TGTGCCAGCAGTTCCCTTTTCCCTGACGAGCAGTACTTC
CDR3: CASSSLFPDEQYF

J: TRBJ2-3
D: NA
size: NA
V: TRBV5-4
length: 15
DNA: TGTGCCAGCAGCTTGGCAGGGTTGGGCACAGATACGCAGTATTTT
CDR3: CASSLAGLGTDTQYF

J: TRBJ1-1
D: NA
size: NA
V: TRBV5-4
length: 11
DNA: TGTGCCAGCAGCCTTCGGACTGAAGCTTTCTTT
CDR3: CASSLRTEAFF

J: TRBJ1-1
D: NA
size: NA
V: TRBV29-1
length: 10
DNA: TGCAGCGCCGGACAGCTTGAAGCTTTCTTT
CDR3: CSAGQLEAFF

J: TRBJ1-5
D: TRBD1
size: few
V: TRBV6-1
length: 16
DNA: TGTGCCAGCAGTGACCCCGACAGGGTAAGGGATCAGCCCCAGCATTTT
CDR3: CASSDPDRVRDQPQHF

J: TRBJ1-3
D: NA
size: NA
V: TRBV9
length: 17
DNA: TGTGCCAGCAGCGTAGACCCAGGGCGCTTCTCTGGAAACACCATATATTTT
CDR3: CASSVDPGRFSGNTIYF

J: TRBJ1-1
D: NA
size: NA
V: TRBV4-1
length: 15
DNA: TGCGCCAGCAGCCAAAACAGGGTGTTGAACACTGAAGCTTTCTTT
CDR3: CASSQNRVLNTEAFF

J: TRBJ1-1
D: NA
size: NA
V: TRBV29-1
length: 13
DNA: TGCAGCGCAGAGGACGGGCGGGGGGCTGAAGCTTTCTTT
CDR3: CSAEDGRGAEAFF

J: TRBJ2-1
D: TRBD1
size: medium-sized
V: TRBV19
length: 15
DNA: TGTGCCACCAAACCGGGACAGGGGGCTTGGGATGAGCAGTTCTTC
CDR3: CATKPGQGAWDEQFF

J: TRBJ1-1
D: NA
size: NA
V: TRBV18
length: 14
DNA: TGTGCCAGCTCACCGGGGAGGACTCCAACTGAAGCTTTCTTT
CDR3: CASSPGRTPTEAFF

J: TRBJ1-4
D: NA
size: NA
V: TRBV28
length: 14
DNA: TGTGCCAGCAGAGGGGGGGCAACTAATGAAAAACTGTTTTTT
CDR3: CASRGGATNEKLFF

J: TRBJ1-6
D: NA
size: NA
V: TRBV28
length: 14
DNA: TGTGCCAGCAGTTTAGGCCCCGGGGATTCACCCCTCCACTTT
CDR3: CASSLGPGDSPLHF

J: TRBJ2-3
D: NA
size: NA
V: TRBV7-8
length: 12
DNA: TGTGCCAGCAGCGTAGACTGGGATACGCAGTATTTT
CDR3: CASSVDWDTQYF

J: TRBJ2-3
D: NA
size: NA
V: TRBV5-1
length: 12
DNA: TGCGCCAGCAGCTCAAATACAGATACGCAGTATTTT
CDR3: CASSSNTDTQYF

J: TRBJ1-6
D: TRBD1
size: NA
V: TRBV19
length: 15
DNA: TGTGCCAGCTCCGGGACAGGGAACTATAATTCACCCCTCCACTTT
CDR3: CASSGTGNYNSPLHF

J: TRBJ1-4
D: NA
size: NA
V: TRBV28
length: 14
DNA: TGTGCCAGCAAATCAGGCGGGGGGAATGAAAAACTGTTTTTT
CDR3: CASKSGGGNEKLFF

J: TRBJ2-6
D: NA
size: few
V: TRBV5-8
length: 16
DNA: TGTGCCAGCAGCTTGTACGGGGGGCCTGGGGCCAACGTCCTGACTTTC
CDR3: CASSLYGGPGANVLTF